This T cell receptor (beta chain) was captured by sequencing in a study of blood T cell repertoires in COVID-19. V shed 10 bases, J shed 4 bases, and the junction held 11 bases outside the gene matches. The germline V gene has CDR1 MNHEY and CDR2 SVGAGI. The CDR3 loop spans 15 amino acids. The data were produced by immunoSEQ multiplex PCR, yet TCRdb's version contains in-frame clones alone and is incomplete. The data contain approximately 530,000 clones, 70% to 90% of them seen just once; the ten biggest clones take up about 8%. The chain couples TRBV6-5 to TRBJ2-2; TRBD2 matches at 8 bases. The source material was peripheral blood. The receptor was derived from a woman between 45 and 65 years old with COVID-19, enrolled during active disease. The CDR3 protein is CATGGGIVGTGELFF. Written as DNA, the CDR3 is TGTGCCACCGGCGGGGGGATAGTAGGCACCGGGGAGCTGTTTTTT.